These 2 T cell receptor beta chains originate from one sample sequenced in a study of cytomegalovirus exposure and HLA in healthy donors (dated by TCRdb to 2016 to 2017). To prepare the library, the immunoSEQ multiplex PCR assay was applied. TCRdb retrieved this table from immuneACCESS and kept in-frame rearrangements only. Not all clones are present; in checked studies, unresolved V genes account for under half, and no reason is known for the remainder. The sample profile shows more than 250,000 clones; around 91% of them were found once. The ten largest clones represent 2.5% to 3.5% of the sample. The sequencing input was PBMCs. The receptors come from a woman aged 25 to 39 in good health and CMV-seronegative.

The rearrangement uses TRBV6-5 and TRBJ2-1, with D perhaps TRBD1 (6 bases). The CDR3 runs 12 residues. Germline assignment: CDR1 MNHEY and CDR2 SVGAGI. Trimming took off 8 bases at V and 3 bases at J, with 8 bases between the two ends. The CDR3 sequence: CASRTDYNEQFF. The CDR3 DNA sequence: TGTGCCAGCCGGACAGACTACAATGAGCAGTTCTTC.

V usage is TRBV29-1 and J usage is TRBJ2-7; TRBD2 aligns across 10 bases. The V and J ends lost 2 bases and 9 bases, in that order; junction bases with no gene match: 4. CDR1 and CDR2 (germline): SQVTM, ANQGSEA. This CDR3 has 12 residues. CDR3 coding DNA: TGCAGCGTTGAATCCCGGACTAGCGGGCAGTACTTC. Translated, it gives CSVESRTSGQYF.